One and the same sample provided the 16 T cell receptor beta chains below, sequenced in a study of neurological immune-mediated disorders. TCRdb itself ran the 5' RACE reads through MiXCR, one entry per CDR3 protein. The table shows about 79,000 distinct CDR3 sequences, with 12% to 15% occurring only once. The sequenced sample was PBMCs. Every receptor here comes from a woman in her forties or fifties in good health.

V is TRBV5-1 and J is TRBJ2-1; TRBD2 might be the D (6 bases). Germline CDR1 is SGHRS and CDR2 is YFSETQ. Trimming removed 0 bases from V and 4 bases from J, with 14 bases in between. The CDR3 is 16 amino acids. The CDR3 region has the DNA TGCGCCAGCAGCTTGGACGGGTGGGGGGTATACAATGAGCAGTTCTTC. It specifies CASSLDGWGVYNEQFF.

This clonotype came up many times. V usage is TRBV20-1 and J usage is TRBJ2-5; D may be TRBD1 (5 bases). The CDR3 totals 13 residues. CDR1 is DFQATT, CDR2 SNEGSKA, per germline (reference sequence). DNA of the CDR3: TGCGGGGCTCGGGCAAACCTTCAAGAGACCCAGTACTTC. Protein sequence: CGARANLQETQYF.

Many counts were recorded for this clonotype. The CDR3 here is CSVSQDTYEQYF. CDR3 nucleotides: TGCAGCGTCTCACAGGATACCTACGAGCAGTACTTC. This sequence joins TRBV29-1 and TRBJ2-7; TRBD1 might be the D (5 bases). The germline V gene encodes CDR1 SQVTM and CDR2 ANQGSEA. The CDR3 runs 12 residues. V dropped 6 bases and J dropped 2 bases, with 11 bases sitting between them.

Ten or more counts support this clonotype. V usage is TRBV5-1 and J usage is TRBJ1-2; D ambiguous. The V gene lost 1 base and the J gene lost 0 bases, with 10 bases spanning the gap. This CDR3 comprises 15 residues. Germline V lookup: CDR1 SGHRS, CDR2 YFSETQ. The CDR3 region has the DNA TGCGCCAGCAGCTTGAACGCAGGTGCTAACTATGGCTACACCTTC. Translated: CASSLNAGANYGYTF. The full variable domain, in which reference TRBV5-1 and TRBJ1-2 provide the parts outside the CDR3, is KAGVTQTPRYLIKTRGQQVTLSCSPISGHRSVSWYQQTPGQGLQFLFEYFSETQRNKGNFPGRFSGRQFSNSRSEMNVSTLELGDSALYLCASSLNAGANYGYTFGSGTRLTVV.

This clonotype has a count of ten or more. This chain connects TRBV7-9 to TRBJ2-2, with a tentative D call TRBD2 (6 bases). Germline V gene data show CDR1 as SEHNR and CDR2 as FQNEAQ (reference sequence). The CDR3 runs 15 residues. V was clipped by 5 bases and J by 5 bases, with 15 bases between them. CDR3 in DNA: TGTGCCAGCAGCCCCACATCGGCGGGGACCGGGGAGCTGTTTTTT. Protein product: CASSPTSAGTGELFF.

This clonotype was recorded many times. This chain joins TRBV2 and TRBJ2-1, with a possible D match to TRBD2 (6 bases). Trimming cost V 6 bases and J 10 bases, with 10 bases left between them. The CDR3 spans 11 residues. CDR1 is SNHLY and CDR2 is FYNNEI in the germline V gene. CDR3 sequence: CASREGKEQFF. CDR3 in DNA: TGTGCCAGCAGGGAGGGAAAAGAGCAGTTCTTC.

This clonotype was detected only a few times. The chain joins TRBV11-3 to TRBJ2-7, with no clear D. Germline V CDR1 and CDR2: SGHNT, YENEEA. V was pared by 2 bases and J by 3 bases, with 8 bases between. CDR3 length equals 13 residues. CDR3 loop: CASSLTRLYEQYF. The CDR3 region has the DNA TGTGCCAGCAGCTTAACGCGGCTCTACGAGCAGTACTTC.

This clonotype was detected many times. The rearrangement joins TRBV5-1 to TRBJ2-3; 8 bases are a match to TRBD2. Germline assignment: CDR1 SGHRS and CDR2 YFSETQ. V shed 4 bases and J 6 bases; nucleotides not matched to a gene: 10. The CDR3 extends over 15 amino acids. In DNA form, the CDR3 reads TGCGCCAGCAGCCTCAACGGGGGGGCAGGGGATACGCAGTATTTT. It translates to CASSLNGGAGDTQYF.

This clonotype was observed many times. The chain is built from TRBV6-5 and TRBJ2-2, with D unresolved. V was shortened by 5 bases and J by 3 bases, with 10 bases between the two germline ends. Germline CDR1 reads MNHEY; CDR2 reads SVGAGI. The CDR3 totals 14 residues. CDR3 DNA: TGTGCCAGCAGTGCGCCCTCGGACACCGGGGAGCTGTTTTTT. This sequence encodes CASSAPSDTGELFF.

Ten or more counts support this clonotype. The chain has TRBV20-1 and TRBJ2-5, with TRBD2 matching over 13 bases. With V trimmed by 0 bases and J by 1 base, 8 bases remained unmatched. Germline V gives CDR1 DFQATT, CDR2 SNEGSKA (reference sequence). This CDR3 has 18 amino acids. The CDR3 DNA is TGCAGTGCTAGAGATTTACTAGCGGGAGGGGGCCCCCAAGAGACCCAGTACTTC. Its translation: CSARDLLAGGGPQETQYF.

At least ten counts were recorded for this clonotype. The chain employs TRBV7-2 and TRBJ2-7; no definite D call. Trimming left V 5 bases short and J 0 bases short, with 11 bases between. CDR3 length equals 14 residues. CDR1 is SGHTA and CDR2 is FQGNSA in the germline V gene. The CDR3 DNA reads as TGTGCCAGCAGCCTCCTGTTAGCCTCCTACGAGCAGTACTTC. Protein sequence: CASSLLLASYEQYF.

Many counts were recorded for this clonotype. V usage is TRBV6-5 and J usage is TRBJ1-2; D not resolved. The CDR3 contains 12 residues. V was pared by 4 bases and J by 8 bases, with 11 bases between. Germline-derived CDR1 and CDR2 are MNHEY and SVGAGI. DNA for the CDR3: TGTGCCAGCAGTTCCTTGGTGGGGGGCTACACCTTC. The encoded protein is CASSSLVGGYTF.

This clonotype has a count of ten or more. The gene calls are TRBV5-1 and TRBJ2-1; TRBD1 agrees at 8 bases. Germline V gene lookup returns CDR1 SGHRS and CDR2 YFSETQ. The CDR3 is 14 residues long. V trimming: 6 bases; J trimming: 2 bases; junction bases outside the gene matches: 4. CDR3 region: CASTGQGPYNEQFF. The CDR3 nucleotides are TGCGCCAGCACCGGACAGGGCCCCTACAATGAGCAGTTCTTC.

This clonotype came up many times. The V and J genes are TRBV20-1 and TRBJ2-5, with TRBD1 as a possible D gene (6 bases). CDR1 and CDR2 (germline): DFQATT, SNEGSKA (reference sequence). V gave up 1 base and J gave up 2 bases, with 11 bases separating them. The CDR3 totals 14 residues. The CDR3, as DNA: TGCAGTGCTAGAGGGGGGCAGGTTCAAGAGACCCAGTACTTC. Translated, it gives CSARGGQVQETQYF.

This clonotype was found many times. The chain uses TRBV20-1 and TRBJ2-7; D uncertain. Germline assignment: CDR1 DFQATT and CDR2 SNEGSKA (reference sequence). The CDR3 has 14 residues. V lost 3 bases, J lost 3 bases, and 15 bases lay in between. As DNA, the CDR3 is TGCAGTGCTAGTCCTCCGGGCAGAGACTACGAGCAGTACTTC. Encoded protein: CSASPPGRDYEQYF.

This clonotype showed up many times. The chain links TRBV29-1 to TRBJ1-1; the D is unclear. V lost 7 bases and J lost 1, with 10 bases in between. The germline gives CDR1 SQVTM, CDR2 ANQGSEA. This CDR3 contains 12 residues. The CDR3 region is CSEGGRNTEAFF. The CDR3 DNA is TGCAGCGAGGGAGGGCGGAACACTGAAGCTTTCTTT.